The clone carrying this T cell receptor beta chain was detected many times. Its matching antigen is unknown. Molecular barcoded adaptors covering alpha/delta and beta/gamma chains were used on approximately 400 ng RNA. TCRdb redid the calling of the reads with MiXCR, one entry per CDR3 protein. Of fewer than 75,000 distinct CDR3 sequences in the sample, roughly 19% were seen once. The data belong to a study of read filtering for tumor transcriptome and immune sequencing. At the level of the study: 8 or 9 patients were R-ISS I, 16 were R-ISS II, about seven were R-ISS III. Transcriptome libraries were built from DNase-treated RNA. IR-seq gave about 4.05 to 11 million TCR reads per sample; RNA-seq gave about 80 to 1,400. Study-wide results and limits: Correlation between methods rose after single-read clonotypes were removed.

The sample taken for sequencing was a population of CD138-negative cells sorted from bone marrow. The clonotype originates from a donor over 35 with multiple myeloma.

CDR3 in DNA: TGTGCCAGCAGCTCACACCGGGACATTCCTTTCGAAGCTTTCTTT. It codes for CASSSHRDIPFEAFF. The chain joins TRBV11-2 to TRBJ1-1; possible D gene TRBD1, 6 bases. V was pared by 4 bases and J by 8 bases, with 20 bases between. The CDR3 spans 15 residues. Germline V gene lookup returns CDR1 SGHAT and CDR2 FQNNGV.